This T cell receptor (beta chain) was documented in a study of immune cell composition in non-small cell lung cancer. Study details: Tumours were mainly lung adenocarcinoma or squamous cell carcinoma. Study observations and caveats: Lung squamous cell carcinoma tumours had significantly higher top 10 clone scores and productive clonality than lung adenocarcinoma.

The germline CDR1 and CDR2 sequences are MGHDK and SYGVNS. The CDR3 contains 15 residues. The V gene lost 4 bases and the J gene lost 6 bases, with 13 bases spanning the gap. In regard to this clone: Its specificity is not known.

Assay: immunoSEQ multiplex PCR; the TCRdb copy retains only in-frame clones and omits some. The profile covers 15,000 or so clones, with under 75% appearing a single time and more than 6.5% taken by the ten largest. The clonotype originates from a human donor with non-small cell lung cancer. Source material: lung tumor tissue. The chain recombines TRBV25-1 with TRBJ1-6; possible D gene TRBD1, 5 bases. The CDR3 loop is CASSARDSVNSPLHF. The CDR3 DNA reads as TGTGCCAGCAGTGCGAGGGACTCGGTTAATTCACCCCTCCACTTT.